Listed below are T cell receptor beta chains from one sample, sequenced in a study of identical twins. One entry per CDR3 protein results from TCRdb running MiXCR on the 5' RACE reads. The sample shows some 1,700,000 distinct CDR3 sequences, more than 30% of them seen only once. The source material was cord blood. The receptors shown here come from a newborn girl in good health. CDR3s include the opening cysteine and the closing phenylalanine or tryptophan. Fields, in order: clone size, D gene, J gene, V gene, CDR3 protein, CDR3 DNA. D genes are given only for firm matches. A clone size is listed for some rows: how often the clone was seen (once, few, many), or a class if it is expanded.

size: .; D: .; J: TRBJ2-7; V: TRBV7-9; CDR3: CASSLDSRSYEQYF; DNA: TGTGCCAGCAGCTTAGATTCCCGAAGCTACGAGCAGTACTTC
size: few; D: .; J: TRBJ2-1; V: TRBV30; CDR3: CAWSPAYNEQFF; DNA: TGTGCCTGGAGTCCTGCTTACAATGAGCAGTTCTTC
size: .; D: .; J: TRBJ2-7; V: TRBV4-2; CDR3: CASSPHPGGSYYEQYF; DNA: TGTGCCAGCAGCCCCCATCCCGGGGGCTCCTACTACGAGCAGTACTTC
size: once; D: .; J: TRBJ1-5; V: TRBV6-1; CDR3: CASSEMAGRNQPQHF; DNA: TGTGCCAGCAGTGAAATGGCAGGGAGAAATCAGCCCCAGCATTTT
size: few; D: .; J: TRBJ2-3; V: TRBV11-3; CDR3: CASSSGRSQVDTQYF; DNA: TGTGCCAGCAGCTCGGGACGGTCCCAAGTAGATACGCAGTATTTT
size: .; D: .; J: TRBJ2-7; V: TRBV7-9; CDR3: CASSPPGHPYEQYF; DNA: TGTGCCAGCAGCCCTCCGGGACACCCCTACGAGCAGTACTTC
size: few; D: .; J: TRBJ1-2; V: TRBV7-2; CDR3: CASSTAQLPDSHTMGYTF; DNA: TGTGCCAGCAGCACAGCCCAGCTTCCGGACAGCCACACCATGGGCTACACCTTC
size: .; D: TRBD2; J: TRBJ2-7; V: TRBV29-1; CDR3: CSARPAGRSYEQYF; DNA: TGCAGCGCTCGCCCAGCGGGACGCTCCTACGAGCAGTACTTC
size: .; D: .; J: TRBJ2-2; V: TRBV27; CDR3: CASSFSGYTGELFF; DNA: TGTGCCAGCAGTTTTAGCGGCTACACCGGGGAGCTGTTTTTT
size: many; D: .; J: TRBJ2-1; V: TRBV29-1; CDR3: CSVVRGLNEQFF; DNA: TGCAGCGTTGTACGCGGGCTCAATGAGCAGTTCTTC
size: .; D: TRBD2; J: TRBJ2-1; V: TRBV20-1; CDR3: CSARGRTSGRMYQFF; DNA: TGCAGTGCTAGAGGCCGTACTAGCGGGAGGATGTACCAGTTCTTC
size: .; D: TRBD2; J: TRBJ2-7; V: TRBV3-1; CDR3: CASSQGRTSGTYEQYF; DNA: TGTGCCAGCAGCCAAGGACGGACTAGCGGGACCTACGAGCAGTACTTC
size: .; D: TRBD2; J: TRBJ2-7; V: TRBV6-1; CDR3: CASSLPTSGGLYEQYF; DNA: TGTGCCAGCAGTCTTCCAACTAGCGGTGGTTTGTACGAGCAGTACTTC
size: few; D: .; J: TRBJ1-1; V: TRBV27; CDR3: CASSPRLGTEAFF; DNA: TGTGCCAGCAGTCCCCGGTTGGGCACTGAAGCTTTCTTT
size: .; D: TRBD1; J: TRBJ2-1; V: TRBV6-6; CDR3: CASEGAQTYNEQFF; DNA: TGTGCCAGCGAGGGGGCCCAAACCTACAATGAGCAGTTCTTC
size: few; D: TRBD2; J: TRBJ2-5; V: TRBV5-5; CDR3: CASSSTAGGFAETQYF; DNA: TGTGCCAGCAGCTCAACAGCGGGAGGGTTTGCAGAGACCCAGTACTTC
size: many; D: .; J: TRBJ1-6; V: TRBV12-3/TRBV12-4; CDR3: CASSLQRDNSPLHF; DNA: TGTGCCAGCAGTTTACAGCGGGATAATTCACCCCTCCACTTT
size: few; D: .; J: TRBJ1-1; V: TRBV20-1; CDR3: CSARKGLMNTEAFF; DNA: TGCAGTGCTAGGAAGGGGCTTATGAACACTGAAGCTTTCTTT
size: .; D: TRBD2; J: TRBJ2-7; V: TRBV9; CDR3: CASSVTSGPYNEQYF; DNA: TGTGCCAGCAGCGTTACTAGCGGGCCCTACAATGAGCAGTACTTC
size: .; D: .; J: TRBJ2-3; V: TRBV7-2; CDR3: CASSFRDHRQYF; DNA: TGTGCCAGCAGCTTCCGGGACCACAGGCAGTATTTT
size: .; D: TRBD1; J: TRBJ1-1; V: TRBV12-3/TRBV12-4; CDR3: CASSLADRGATEAFF; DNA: TGTGCCAGCAGTTTGGCGGACAGGGGTGCCACTGAAGCTTTCTTT
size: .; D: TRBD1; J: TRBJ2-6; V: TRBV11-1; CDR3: CASSSAIRGTGANVLTF; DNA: TGTGCCAGCAGCTCCGCCATCAGGGGGACTGGGGCCAACGTCCTGACTTTC
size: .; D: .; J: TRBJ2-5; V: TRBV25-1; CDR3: CASRNSRAAGKETQYF; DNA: TGTGCCAGCCGCAACTCAAGAGCGGCGGGGAAAGAGACCCAGTACTTC
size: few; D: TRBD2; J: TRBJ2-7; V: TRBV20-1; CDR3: CSARDWLADSSYEQYF; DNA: TGCAGTGCTAGAGATTGGCTAGCGGATTCTTCCTACGAGCAGTACTTC
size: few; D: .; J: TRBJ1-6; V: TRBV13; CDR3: CASSLGPGNYNSPLHF; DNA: TGTGCCAGCAGCTTAGGTCCCGGGAACTATAATTCACCCCTCCACTTT